Shown below are 8 T cell receptor beta chains from a single sample sequenced in a study of blood T cell repertoires in COVID-19. The protocol was immunoSEQ multiplex PCR, while the TCRdb copy is restricted to in-frame clones and leaves out a portion. The sample lists roughly 120,000 clones, 65% to 80% occurring once. Sequencing was carried out using peripheral blood. These receptors originate from a man in his fifties or sixties with acute or convalescent COVID-19.

The chain links TRBV7-3 to TRBJ2-2, with 8 bases identical to TRBD2. CDR3 size: 15 residues. The J segment lost 5 bases and the V segment lost 0 bases, leaving 2 bases of the junction unmatched. Germline loops: CDR1 SGHTA, CDR2 FQGTGA. CDR3 amino acids: CASSLTGGRTGELFF. The CDR3 region has the DNA TGTGCCAGCAGCTTAACGGGCGGGAGGACCGGGGAGCTGTTTTTT.

The chain employs TRBV7-2 and TRBJ2-1; D gene uncertain. The CDR3 covers 12 residues. V lost 3 bases and J 9 bases, leaving 9 bases between the germline ends. Germline lookup yields CDR1 SGHTA and CDR2 FQGNSA. CDR3 sequence (DNA): TGTGCCAGCAGCTTCCCACCGAGTGAGCAGTTCTTC. Translating gives CASSFPPSEQFF.

This clone was detected only a few times. Distinct nucleotide sequences in the sample also encode this CDR3. The chain recombines TRBV2 with TRBJ1-1; D is unresolved. Germline assignment: CDR1 SNHLY and CDR2 FYNNEI. The CDR3 consists of 13 residues. The V end was cut by 7 bases, the J end by 0 bases, with 9 bases between. CDR3 nucleotide sequence: TGTGCCAGCACCCTAGACCTGAACACTGAAGCTTTCTTT. This gives the protein CASTLDLNTEAFF.

The chain joins TRBV30 to TRBJ2-3, with D hard to call. The V gene's germline CDR1 is GTSNPN and CDR2 SVGIG (reference sequence). V lost 0 bases to trimming and J lost 0 bases, with 7 bases between them. The CDR3 length is 14 residues. DNA for the CDR3: TGTGCCTGGAGTGTACTTTCTAGCACAGATACGCAGTATTTT. Its translation is CAWSVLSSTDTQYF.

The V call is TRBV6-5, the J call TRBJ1-3; TRBD1 might be the D (6 bases). This CDR3 has 15 amino acids. Trimming removed 0 bases at V and 7 bases at J, with 13 bases between. CDR1 is MNHEY and CDR2 is SVGAGI in the germline V gene. The CDR3 DNA reads TGTGCCAGCAGTTACTCGAACCAGGGGTCGAACACCATATATTTT. It is translated as CASSYSNQGSNTIYF.

The chain employs TRBV7-3 and TRBJ2-5, with 11 nucleotides matching TRBD2. The CDR3 has 15 residues. The trim removed 5 bases at V and 5 bases at J, leaving 7 bases unmatched. Looked up from germline, CDR1 is SGHTA and CDR2 is FQGTGA. CDR3 DNA sequence: TGTGCCAGCAGCCCTTTAGCGGGAGGGACGGAGACCCAGTACTTC. Residues: CASSPLAGGTETQYF.

The chain couples TRBV5-6 to TRBJ1-5, with a weak D call TRBD1 (6 bases). CDR1 is SGHDT, CDR2 YYEEEE, per germline. The CDR3 totals 16 residues. The V end was cut by 1 base, the J end by 3 bases, with 14 bases between. DNA of the CDR3: TGTGCCAGCAGCTTGAAGACAGGCAGTGACAATCAGCCCCAGCATTTT. Amino acids: CASSLKTGSDNQPQHF.

This clone has just a few counts. V gene TRBV2 combines with J gene TRBJ1-1, with 7 bases fitting TRBD1. The J segment lost 6 bases and the V segment lost 6 bases, leaving 4 bases of the junction unmatched. Germline loops: CDR1 SNHLY, CDR2 FYNNEI. The CDR3 consists of 12 residues. The CDR3 region is CASSLGQSEAFF. The CDR3 DNA sequence: TGTGCCAGCAGCCTGGGACAGTCTGAAGCTTTCTTT. The full variable domain, rest sourced from reference TRBV2 and TRBJ1-1, is EPEVTQTPSHQVTQMGQEVILRCVPISNHLYFYWYRQILGQKVEFLVSFYNNEISEKSEIFDDQFSVERPDGSNFTLKIRSTKLEDSAMYFCASSLGQSEAFFGQGTRLTVV.